This T cell receptor (beta chain) was identified during a study of graft-versus-host responses after intestinal transplantation. A note on this clone: What it binds is unknown.

The CDR3 loop spans 15 amino acids. Trimming removed 2 bases from V and 0 bases from J, with 14 bases in between. CDR1 is SQVTM, CDR2 ANQGSEA, per germline. Method: immunoSEQ multiplex PCR; TCRdb's copy keeps in-frame clones and lacks some. The sample has 23,000 or so clones; 82% are singletons. The genes are TRBV29-1 and TRBJ2-7, with D possibly being TRBD1 (7 bases). The source of this sequence is a human donor who was the organ donor for an intestinal transplant. Here the sequenced sample was unstimulated CD8+ T cells sorted from spleen or lymph node cells, taken before transplant. The CDR3 loop reads CSVEREDRNSYEQYF. The CDR3 DNA is TGCAGCGTTGAAAGGGAGGACAGGAACTCCTACGAGCAGTACTTC.